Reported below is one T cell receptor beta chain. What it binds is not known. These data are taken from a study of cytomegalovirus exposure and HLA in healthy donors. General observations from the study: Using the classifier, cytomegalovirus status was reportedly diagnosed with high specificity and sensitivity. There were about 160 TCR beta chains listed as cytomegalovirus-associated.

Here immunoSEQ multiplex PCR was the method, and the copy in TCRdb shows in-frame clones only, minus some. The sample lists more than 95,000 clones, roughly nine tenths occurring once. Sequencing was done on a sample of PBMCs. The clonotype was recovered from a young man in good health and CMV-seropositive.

This CDR3 reads CASSAGTGVEQYF. DNA for the CDR3: TGTGCCAGCAGCGCCGGGACAGGGGTCGAGCAGTACTTC. The chain couples TRBV5-4 to TRBJ2-7; 10 positions match TRBD1. CDR1 is SGHNT and CDR2 is YYREEE in the germline V gene (reference sequence). The length of the CDR3 is 13 residues. The V gene end was trimmed by 4 bases and the J gene end by 6 bases; junction bases not matched to a gene: 4.